This record covers a single T cell receptor beta chain. This table comes from immunoSEQ multiplex PCR, and its TCRdb copy is limited to in-frame clones, with some not included. The sample consists of over 150,000 clones, roughly 94% of them appearing once. The data were obtained in a study of control samples from healthy donors and cancer patients. V was clipped by 5 bases and J by 5 bases, with 17 bases between them. This CDR3 has 14 residues. The germline gives CDR1 SQVTM, CDR2 ANQGSEA. The chain links TRBV29-1 to TRBJ2-3; D assignment may be TRBD1 or TRBD2 (6 bases each). The sequenced material came from blood. This TCR derives from a man aged 40-50 years in good health. The CDR3 DNA is TGCAGCGTTACTTTTTGGGGGGCGGGAGATACGCAGTATTTT. This sequence encodes CSVTFWGAGDTQYF.